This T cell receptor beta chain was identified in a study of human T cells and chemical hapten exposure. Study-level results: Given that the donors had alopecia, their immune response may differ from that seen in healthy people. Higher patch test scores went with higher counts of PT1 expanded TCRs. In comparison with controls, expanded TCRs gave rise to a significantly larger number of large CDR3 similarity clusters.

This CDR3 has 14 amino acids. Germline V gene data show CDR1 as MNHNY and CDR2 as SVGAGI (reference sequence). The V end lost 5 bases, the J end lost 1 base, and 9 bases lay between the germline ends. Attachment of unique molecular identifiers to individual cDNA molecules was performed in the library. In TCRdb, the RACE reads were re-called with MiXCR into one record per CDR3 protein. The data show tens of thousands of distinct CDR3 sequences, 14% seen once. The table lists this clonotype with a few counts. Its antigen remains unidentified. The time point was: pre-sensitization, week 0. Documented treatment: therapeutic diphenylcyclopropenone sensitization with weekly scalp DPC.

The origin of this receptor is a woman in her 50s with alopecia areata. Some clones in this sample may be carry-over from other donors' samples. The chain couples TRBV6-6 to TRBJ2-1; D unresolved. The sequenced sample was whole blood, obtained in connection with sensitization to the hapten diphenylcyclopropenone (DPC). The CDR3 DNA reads TGTGCCAGCAGTAGCCCGGAGTCCTACAATGAGCAGTTCTTC. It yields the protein CASSSPESYNEQFF.